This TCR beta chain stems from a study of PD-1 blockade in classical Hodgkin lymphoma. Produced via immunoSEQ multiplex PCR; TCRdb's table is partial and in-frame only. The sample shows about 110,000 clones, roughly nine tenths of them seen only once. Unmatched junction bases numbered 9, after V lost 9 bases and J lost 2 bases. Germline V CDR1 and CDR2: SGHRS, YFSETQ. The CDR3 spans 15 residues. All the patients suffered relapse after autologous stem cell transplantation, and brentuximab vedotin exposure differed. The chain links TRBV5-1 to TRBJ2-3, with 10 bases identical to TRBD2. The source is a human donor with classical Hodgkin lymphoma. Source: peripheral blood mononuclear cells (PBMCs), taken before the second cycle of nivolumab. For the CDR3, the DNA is TGCGCCACCCAAGAGGGACTAGCGTACACAGATACGCAGTATTTT. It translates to CATQEGLAYTDTQYF. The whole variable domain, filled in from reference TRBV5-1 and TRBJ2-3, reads KAGVTQTPRYLIKTRGQQVTLSCSPISGHRSVSWYQQTPGQGLQFLFEYFSETQRNKGNFPGRFSGRQFSNSRSEMNVSTLELGDSALYLCATQEGLAYTDTQYFGPGTRLTVL.